Included here is one T cell receptor (beta chain) sequence, with context. No antigen is known for it. Base qualities are missing; no much larger clone stands one base away. TCRbeta CDR3 regions were amplified from genomic DNA using the immunoSEQ Assay, a bias-controlled multiplex PCR. The authors' analysis ran thus. Within the assay, amplification of reference gene primers was used to estimate how many nucleated cells each sample contained. To quantify the absolute abundance of each unique TCRbeta CDR3 rearrangement, sequence reads were collapsed and filtered. For each sample, productive Simpson clonality was calculated by taking the square root of Simpson's diversity index across productive rearrangements. TCRdb limited this immuneACCESS table to in-frame rearrangements with V and J called. A share of clones is missing; checked studies link under half to unresolved V genes, and the rest is unexplained. The V and J calls and clone size are taken from that table; D and trimming were inferred from the DNA. The sample has some 180,000 clones on record, around 83% of them singletons. The ten largest make up around 20% of the sample.

From cysteine to phenylalanine, the CDR3 is 13 amino acids long. Only the CDR3 DNA stays, 39 bases, in frame from base 1. Looking up the germline V gene yields CDR1 SGHTA and CDR2 FQGNSA. Relative to germline, V is 6 bases shorter and J is 8 bases shorter, with 13 bases between their ends. A second Seattle source provided samples from volunteer blood donors who had recovered from COVID-19. Whole blood was collected in K2EDTA tubes by collaborating institutions according to the institutions' own protocols. Collaborator samples were shipped for TCRbeta analysis as frozen whole blood, isolated PBMCs, or DNA extracted from either sample type. The source of the sample is a study of blood T cell repertoires in COVID-19 (dated by TCRdb to the early 2020s). Broadly, across the study: Samples from collaborators originated in the United States, Italy and Spain and spanned both the acute and convalescent phases of COVID-19. The material from the prospective study consisted of cDNA or gDNA derived from T cells, B-cell-depleted T cells, or PBMCs. Sample metadata almost always included a de-identified subject ID, COVID-19 status, age in years and sex. The repertoires were released in a freely available public database intended as a resource for research on the immune response to SARS-CoV-2. Samples were obtained from the ongoing ImmuneRACE study (first 160 participants) and from over 1,000 subjects provided by 6 global collaborators. HLA class I and class II types, where available, came from metadata supplied by the sample provider rather than from assay-based typing. The dataset comprised deeply sampled blood TCRbeta repertoires from subjects exposed to, actively infected with, or recovered from COVID-19. Study-level results and caveats: The amount of clinical and demographic metadata varied by source and participant and was provided uncurated.

The chain was built from TRBV7-2 and TRBJ1-4, with the D gene too uncertain to name. This clonotype originated in a woman in her 70s who had recovered from COVID-19. Sequenced sample: peripheral blood. The CDR3 region reads CASRPGENEKLFF. In nucleotides, the sequence is TGTGCCAGCAGGCCCGGGGAGAACGAAAAACTGTTTTTT.